The rows below give T cell receptor beta chains drawn from one sample of a study of blood T cell repertoires in COVID-19. Generated by immunoSEQ multiplex PCR, the TCRdb table keeps only in-frame clones and is missing some. The table shows fewer than 150,000 clones, with more than 70% occurring only once. The material sequenced was peripheral blood. Receptors were obtained from a man in his fifties or sixties with active or convalescent COVID-19. Both conserved end residues are part of each CDR3. A D gene is named only where the DNA matches it firmly. The size field is filled for only some rows; it gives once, few, many or a size class.

cdr3_nt | cdr3_aa | d_call | clone_size | j_call | v_call | cdr3_length
TGTGCCAGCAGCCAAGATGTGGGGGGTCGGGCCTACGAGCAGTACTTC | CASSQDVGGRAYEQYF | . | . | TRBJ2-7 | TRBV14 | 16
TGTGCCAGCAGTATCGATCGGGTGTCCCCCCTCCACTTT | CASSIDRVSPLHF | . | . | TRBJ1-6 | TRBV27 | 13
TGTGCCAGCAGCTTAGATCGGGCGGGATCCCTTTACGAGCAGTACTTC | CASSLDRAGSLYEQYF | . | . | TRBJ2-7 | TRBV11-2 | 16
TGTGCCAGCTCGCTCAACAGGGGAAGCTACAATGAGCAGTTCTTC | CASSLNRGSYNEQFF | TRBD1 | . | TRBJ2-1 | TRBV18 | 15
TGTGCCAGCAGTTACATCCAGGACAGGGTGTACTATGGCTACACCTTC | CASSYIQDRVYYGYTF | TRBD1 | . | TRBJ1-2 | TRBV6-2/TRBV6-3 | 16
TGTGCCAGTAGTGACACCCTAGCGGGAGGACGACTTGAGCAGTTCTTC | CASSDTLAGGRLEQFF | TRBD2 | . | TRBJ2-1 | TRBV19 | 16
TGCGCCAGCAGCCAGGCGGGACTCTCAGATACGCAGTATTTT | CASSQAGLSDTQYF | . | . | TRBJ2-3 | TRBV4-1 | 14
TGTGCCAGCAGTTTAGCGCTGTTGACTAGAGGGACCTACGAGCAGTACTTC | CASSLALLTRGTYEQYF | . | . | TRBJ2-7 | TRBV28 | 17
TGCGCCAGCAGCTTGGGGGGCATCGCAGATACGCAGTATTTT | CASSLGGIADTQYF | . | . | TRBJ2-3 | TRBV5-1 | 14
TGTGCCAGCGCTAAAGACAGGGGAGGCTTTCAGGTACTCTTT | CASAKDRGGFQVLF | TRBD1 | . | TRBJ1-1 | TRBV28 | 14
TGTGCCAGCAGTACACCAGCTAGCGGGAGCCACGAGCAGTACTTC | CASSTPASGSHEQYF | TRBD2 | . | TRBJ2-7 | TRBV6-2/TRBV6-3 | 15
TGTGCCAGCAGTTTATTCGCTGGAAACACCATATATTTT | CASSLFAGNTIYF | . | . | TRBJ1-3 | TRBV28 | 13
TGTGCCCGCAGTTTCCTCTCAGTGGGGGGCGGGAGGGGCGATGAGCAGTTCTTC | CARSFLSVGGGRGDEQFF | TRBD2 | . | TRBJ2-1 | TRBV27 | 18
TGTGCCAGCAGGGCGGGAGGGTCTTACAATGAGCAGTTCTTC | CASRAGGSYNEQFF | TRBD2 | . | TRBJ2-1 | TRBV28 | 14
TGTGCCACCAGCAGAATTGGGAGAAAGAGCACAGATACGCAGTATTTT | CATSRIGRKSTDTQYF | . | . | TRBJ2-3 | TRBV15 | 16
TGCGCCAGCAGCTCCCAGGACACCACCGAGCAGTACTTC | CASSSQDTTEQYF | . | . | TRBJ2-7 | TRBV5-1 | 13
TGTGCCAGCAGTACGGGACTAGCGGGGGTTACGCAGTATTTT | CASSTGLAGVTQYF | TRBD2 | few | TRBJ2-3 | TRBV27 | 14
TGTGCCAGCCGGACAGGGCATAGCAATCAGCCCCAGCATTTT | CASRTGHSNQPQHF | TRBD1 | . | TRBJ1-5 | TRBV6-5 | 14
TGTGCCAGCGAGGGGGCTAACTATGGCTACACCTTC | CASEGANYGYTF | . | . | TRBJ1-2 | TRBV28 | 12
TGTGCCAGCAGCCCAACTAGCGGGAGGGCCAGAGATACGCAGTATTTT | CASSPTSGRARDTQYF | TRBD2 | once | TRBJ2-3 | TRBV28 | 16
TGTGCCAGCTCACCAAAACAGGGAGTCCGGAATGAGCAGTTCTTC | CASSPKQGVRNEQFF | . | . | TRBJ2-1 | TRBV18 | 15
TGCGCCAGCAGCCAAGAAGATCAGTTCACTGAAGCTTTCTTT | CASSQEDQFTEAFF | . | . | TRBJ1-1 | TRBV4-1 | 14
TGCGCCAGCAGCTCCCGGACAGAGAACACCGGGGAGCTGTTTTTT | CASSSRTENTGELFF | . | . | TRBJ2-2 | TRBV5-1 | 15
TGTGCCAGCAGTTTAGGCGGGAGGGTGTACGAGCAGTACTTC | CASSLGGRVYEQYF | TRBD2 | . | TRBJ2-7 | TRBV28 | 14
TGTGCCAGCAGTCCCGGGACTAGCATCGTTAATGAGCAGTTCTTC | CASSPGTSIVNEQFF | TRBD2 | . | TRBJ2-1 | TRBV6-6 | 15
TGTGCCAGCAGCTTAGCAGGGGGACATAGCAATCAGCCCCAGCATTTT | CASSLAGGHSNQPQHF | . | . | TRBJ1-5 | TRBV7-2 | 16
TGTGCCAGCAGTTTTCAGGGGGCGAACACCGGGGAGCTGTTTTTT | CASSFQGANTGELFF | TRBD1 | . | TRBJ2-2 | TRBV28 | 15
TGTGCCAGCACCGGACTAGCGGGAGGGGCCGGGGAGCTGTTTTTT | CASTGLAGGAGELFF | TRBD2 | . | TRBJ2-2 | TRBV2 | 15
TGTGCCAGTACAGGGGGAAGACATCAGCCCCAGCATTTT | CASTGGRHQPQHF | TRBD1 | . | TRBJ1-5 | TRBV28 | 13
TGTGCCAGCTTTGGGCGGGGAACCTACGAGCAGTACTTC | CASFGRGTYEQYF | . | . | TRBJ2-7 | TRBV28 | 13
TGCGCCAGCAGCCAAGATTGGGACAGTGCCTCTTCTGGAAACACCATATATTTT | CASSQDWDSASSGNTIYF | TRBD1 | once | TRBJ1-3 | TRBV4-1 | 18
TGTGCCAGCAGCCCCCCTGGCCAGCGGGGCTACGAGCAGTACTTC | CASSPPGQRGYEQYF | TRBD2 | . | TRBJ2-7 | TRBV4-2 | 15
TGTGCCAGCAGCCGTTCTGGAAACACCATATATTTT | CASSRSGNTIYF | . | . | TRBJ1-3 | TRBV11-1 | 12
TGTGCCATCAATGATCCGGGACAGGGGCGGCCCTACGAGCAGTACTTC | CAINDPGQGRPYEQYF | TRBD1 | . | TRBJ2-7 | TRBV10-3 | 16
TGTGCCAGCAGTTTGAGGGGAGGAGGGGTGTTTTTT | CASSLRGGGVFF | . | . | TRBJ1-4 | TRBV28 | 12
TGTGCCAGCAGCCCCACTGGGAACACTGAAGCTTTCTTT | CASSPTGNTEAFF | . | . | TRBJ1-1 | TRBV7-3 | 13
TGTGCCAGCTCAAAACGGGAGGGCTACGAGCAGTACTTC | CASSKREGYEQYF | TRBD2 | . | TRBJ2-7 | TRBV18 | 13
TGCGCCACCACCGGGACTAGCGTATCCTACGAGCAGTACTTC | CATTGTSVSYEQYF | TRBD2 | . | TRBJ2-7 | TRBV28 | 14
TGTGCCAGCAGCTTTTCCGGCACCGGGGAGCTGTTTTTT | CASSFSGTGELFF | . | . | TRBJ2-2 | TRBV11-2 | 13
TGTGCCAGCAGTGAAAAATATGGGGAGGATTCACCCCTCCACTTT | CASSEKYGEDSPLHF | . | . | TRBJ1-6 | TRBV6-1 | 15
TGTGCCAGCAGTTACTCGAGTTACAATGAGCAGTTCTTC | CASSYSSYNEQFF | . | . | TRBJ2-1 | TRBV6-6 | 13
TGTGCCACCAGCAGACTCGGGATCGGTCAGCCCCAGCATTTT | CATSRLGIGQPQHF | . | . | TRBJ1-5 | TRBV15 | 14
TGTGCCACCAGCAGGGACAACTACGAGCAGTACTTC | CATSRDNYEQYF | . | few | TRBJ2-7 | TRBV15 | 12
TGTGCCAGCTCAAACCCACGGGGACAGCGGACCTACGAGCAGTACTTC | CASSNPRGQRTYEQYF | TRBD1 | . | TRBJ2-7 | TRBV6-4 | 16
TGTGCCAGCAGTTCCCGGGACAGGGCGAAGACCCAGTACTTC | CASSSRDRAKTQYF | TRBD1 | . | TRBJ2-5 | TRBV27 | 14
TGTGCCAGCAGCTTCGGGACAATTAACACTGAAGCTTTCTTT | CASSFGTINTEAFF | . | . | TRBJ1-1 | TRBV3-1/TRBV3-2 | 14